What follows describes a single T cell receptor (beta chain). In the source study's methods: It was from reference gene primer amplification that nucleated cell counts were estimated. Data came from immunoSEQ multiplex PCR; TCRdb stores just in-frame clones and leaves some out. V and J calls and clone size come straight from that table; D and trimming were deduced from the DNA. The sample contains 250,000 to 300,000 clones, more than 75% of which appear only once. This entry comes from a study of blood T cell repertoires in COVID-19. About the research overall: The study drew acute and convalescent COVID-19 samples from the United States, Italy and Spain.

The material sequenced was peripheral blood. The clonotype comes from a woman in her thirties or forties who had recovered from COVID-19.

CDR3 DNA: TGCGCCAGCAGTGGAACTAGCGGGGGTTTTAGGTCCTACGAGCAGTACTTC. The encoded protein is CASSGTSGGFRSYEQYF. J is TRBJ2-7 and V is TRBV10-1, with TRBD2 identical over 11 bases. From germline, CDR1 is WNHNN and CDR2 SYGVQD (reference sequence). V lost 4 bases, J lost 1 base, and 9 bases stayed unmatched. The CDR3 covers 17 residues.